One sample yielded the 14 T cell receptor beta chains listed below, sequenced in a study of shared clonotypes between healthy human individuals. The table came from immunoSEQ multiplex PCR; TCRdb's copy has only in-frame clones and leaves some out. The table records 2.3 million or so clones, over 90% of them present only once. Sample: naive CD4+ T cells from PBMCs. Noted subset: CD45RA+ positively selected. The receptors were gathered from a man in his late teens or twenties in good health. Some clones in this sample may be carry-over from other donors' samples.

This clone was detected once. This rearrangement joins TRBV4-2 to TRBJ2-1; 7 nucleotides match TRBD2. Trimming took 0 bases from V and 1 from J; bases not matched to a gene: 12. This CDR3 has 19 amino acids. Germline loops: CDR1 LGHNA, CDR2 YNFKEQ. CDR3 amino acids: CASSQEPGVGGPSYNEQFF. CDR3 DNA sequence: TGTGCCAGCAGCCAAGAACCTGGCGTGGGAGGGCCTTCCTACAATGAGCAGTTCTTC.

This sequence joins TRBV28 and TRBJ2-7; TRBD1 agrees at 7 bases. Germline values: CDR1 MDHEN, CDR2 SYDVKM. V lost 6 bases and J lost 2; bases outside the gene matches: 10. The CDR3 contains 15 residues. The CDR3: CASSSPPGGTYEQYF. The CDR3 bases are TGTGCCAGCAGCTCCCCCCCAGGGGGAACCTACGAGCAGTACTTC.

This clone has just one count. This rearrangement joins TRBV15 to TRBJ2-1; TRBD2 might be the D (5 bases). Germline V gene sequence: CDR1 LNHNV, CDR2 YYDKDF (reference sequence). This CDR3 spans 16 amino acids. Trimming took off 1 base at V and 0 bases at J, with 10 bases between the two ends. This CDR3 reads CATSRGGLGSYNEQFF. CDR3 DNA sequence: TGTGCCACCAGCAGAGGAGGGCTCGGCTCCTACAATGAGCAGTTCTTC.

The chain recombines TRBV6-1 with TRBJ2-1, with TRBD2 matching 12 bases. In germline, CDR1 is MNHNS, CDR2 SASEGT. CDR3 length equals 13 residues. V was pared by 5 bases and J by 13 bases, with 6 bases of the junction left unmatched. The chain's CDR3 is CASSIRTSGTQFF. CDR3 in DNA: TGTGCCAGCAGTATCCGGACTAGCGGGACACAGTTCTTC.

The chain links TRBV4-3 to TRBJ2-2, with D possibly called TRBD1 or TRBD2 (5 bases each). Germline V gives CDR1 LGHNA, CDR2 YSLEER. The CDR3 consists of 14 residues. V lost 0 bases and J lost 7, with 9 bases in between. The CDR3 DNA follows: TGCGCCAGCAGCCAAGAGCGAGGGGTCGGGGAGCTGTTTTTT. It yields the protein CASSQERGVGELFF.

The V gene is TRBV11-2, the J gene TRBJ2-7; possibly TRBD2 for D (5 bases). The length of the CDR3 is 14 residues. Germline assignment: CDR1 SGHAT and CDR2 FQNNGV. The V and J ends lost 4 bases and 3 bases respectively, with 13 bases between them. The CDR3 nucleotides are TGTGCCAGCAGCTCCGTAAGCGAGGGCTACGAGCAGTACTTC. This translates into CASSSVSEGYEQYF.

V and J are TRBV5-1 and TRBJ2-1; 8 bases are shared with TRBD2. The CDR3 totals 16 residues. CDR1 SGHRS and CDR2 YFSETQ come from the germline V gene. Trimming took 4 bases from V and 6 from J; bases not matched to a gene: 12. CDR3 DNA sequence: TGCGCCAGCAGCAGGTCTGTAGCGGGGCCACCCAATGAGCAGTTCTTC. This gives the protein CASSRSVAGPPNEQFF. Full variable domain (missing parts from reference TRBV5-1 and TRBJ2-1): KAGVTQTPRYLIKTRGQQVTLSCSPISGHRSVSWYQQTPGQGLQFLFEYFSETQRNKGNFPGRFSGRQFSNSRSEMNVSTLELGDSALYLCASSRSVAGPPNEQFFGPGTRLTVL.

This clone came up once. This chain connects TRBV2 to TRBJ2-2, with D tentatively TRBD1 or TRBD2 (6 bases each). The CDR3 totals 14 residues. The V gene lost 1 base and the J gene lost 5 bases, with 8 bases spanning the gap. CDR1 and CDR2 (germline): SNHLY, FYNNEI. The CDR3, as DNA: TGTGCCAGCAGTGAAGGAGGGGGGACCGGGGAGCTGTTTTTT. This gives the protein CASSEGGGTGELFF.

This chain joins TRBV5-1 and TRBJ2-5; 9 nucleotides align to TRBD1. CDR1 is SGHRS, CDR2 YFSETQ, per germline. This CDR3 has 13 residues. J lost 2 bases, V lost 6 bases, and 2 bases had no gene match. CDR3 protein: CASTGTGQETQYF. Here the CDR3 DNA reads TGCGCCAGCACCGGGACAGGGCAAGAGACCCAGTACTTC.

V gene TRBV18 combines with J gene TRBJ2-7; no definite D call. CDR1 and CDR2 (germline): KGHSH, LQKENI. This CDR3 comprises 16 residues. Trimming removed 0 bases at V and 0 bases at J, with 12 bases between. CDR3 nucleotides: TGTGCCAGCTCACCACCGACACCGCCTGGCTCCTACGAGCAGTACTTC. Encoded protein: CASSPPTPPGSYEQYF.

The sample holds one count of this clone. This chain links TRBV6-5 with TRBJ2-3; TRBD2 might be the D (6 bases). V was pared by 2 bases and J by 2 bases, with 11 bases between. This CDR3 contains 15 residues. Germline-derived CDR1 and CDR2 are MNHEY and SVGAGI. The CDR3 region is CASSYLGRDTDTQYF. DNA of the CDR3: TGTGCCAGCAGTTACCTCGGGAGAGACACAGATACGCAGTATTTT.

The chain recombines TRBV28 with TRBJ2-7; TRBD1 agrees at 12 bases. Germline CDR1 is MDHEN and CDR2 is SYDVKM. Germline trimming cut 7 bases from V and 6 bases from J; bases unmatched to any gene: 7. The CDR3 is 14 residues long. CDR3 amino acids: CASIPGQGAGEQYF. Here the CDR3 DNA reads TGTGCCAGCATCCCGGGACAGGGGGCGGGCGAGCAGTACTTC. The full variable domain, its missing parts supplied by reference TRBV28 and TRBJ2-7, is DVKVTQSSRYLVKRTGEKVFLECVQDMDHENMFWYRQDPGLGLRLIYFSYDVKMKEKGDIPEGYSVSREKKERFSLILESASTNQTSMYLCASIPGQGAGEQYFGPGTRLTVT.

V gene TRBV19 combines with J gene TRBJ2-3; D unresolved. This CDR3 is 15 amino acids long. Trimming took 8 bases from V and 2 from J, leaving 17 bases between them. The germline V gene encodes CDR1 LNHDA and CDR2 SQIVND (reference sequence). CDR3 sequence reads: CASQELGPSTDTQYF. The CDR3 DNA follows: TGTGCCAGTCAGGAGCTGGGCCCCTCCACAGATACGCAGTATTTT.

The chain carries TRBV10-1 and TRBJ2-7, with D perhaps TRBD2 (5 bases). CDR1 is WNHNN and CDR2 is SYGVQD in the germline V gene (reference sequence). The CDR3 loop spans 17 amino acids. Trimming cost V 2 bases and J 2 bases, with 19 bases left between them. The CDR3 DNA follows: TGCGCCAGCAGTGAGGAGTCGGGGAAGAGGAACACCTACGAGCAGTACTTC. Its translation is CASSEESGKRNTYEQYF.